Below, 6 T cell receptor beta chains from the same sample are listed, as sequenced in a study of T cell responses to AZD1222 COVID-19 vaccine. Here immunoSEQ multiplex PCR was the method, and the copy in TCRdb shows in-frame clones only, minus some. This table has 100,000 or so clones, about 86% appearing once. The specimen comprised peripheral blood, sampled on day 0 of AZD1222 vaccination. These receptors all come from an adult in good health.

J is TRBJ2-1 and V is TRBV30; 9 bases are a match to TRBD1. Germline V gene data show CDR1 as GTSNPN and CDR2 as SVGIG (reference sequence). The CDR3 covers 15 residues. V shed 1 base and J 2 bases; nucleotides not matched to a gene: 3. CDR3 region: CAWSGGQGTYNEQFF. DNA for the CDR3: TGTGCCTGGAGTGGGGGACAGGGTACCTACAATGAGCAGTTCTTC.

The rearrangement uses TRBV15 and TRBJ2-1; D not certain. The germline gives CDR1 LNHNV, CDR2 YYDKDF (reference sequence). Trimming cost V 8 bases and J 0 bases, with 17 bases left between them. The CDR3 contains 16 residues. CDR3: CATPIGQCLSYNEQFF. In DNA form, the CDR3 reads TGTGCCACCCCCATCGGGCAGTGCCTCTCCTACAATGAGCAGTTCTTC.

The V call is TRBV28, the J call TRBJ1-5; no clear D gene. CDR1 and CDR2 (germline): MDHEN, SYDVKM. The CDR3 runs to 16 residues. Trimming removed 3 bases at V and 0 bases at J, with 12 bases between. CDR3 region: CASSLGWDYSNQPQHF. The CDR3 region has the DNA TGTGCCAGCAGTTTGGGGTGGGATTATAGCAATCAGCCCCAGCATTTT.

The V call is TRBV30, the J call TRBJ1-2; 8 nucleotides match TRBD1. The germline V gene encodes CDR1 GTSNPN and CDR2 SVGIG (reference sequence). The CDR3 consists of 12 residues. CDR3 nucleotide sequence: TGTGCGACAGGGGTCCTTGAGGCTGGCTACACCTTC. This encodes CATGVLEAGYTF.

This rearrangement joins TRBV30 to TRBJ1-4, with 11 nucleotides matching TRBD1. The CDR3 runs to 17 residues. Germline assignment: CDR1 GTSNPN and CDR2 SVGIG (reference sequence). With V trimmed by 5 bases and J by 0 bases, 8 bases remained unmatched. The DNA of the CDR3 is TGTGCCTGGGCAGGGGACAGGGGGGAGGCAACTAATGAAAAACTGTTTTTT. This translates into CAWAGDRGEATNEKLFF.

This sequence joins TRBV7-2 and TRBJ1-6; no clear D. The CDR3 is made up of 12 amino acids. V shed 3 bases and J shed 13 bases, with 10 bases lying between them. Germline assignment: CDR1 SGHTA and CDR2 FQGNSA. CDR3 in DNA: TGTGCCAGCAGCTTGGTCATTCGGCCCCTCCACTTT. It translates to CASSLVIRPLHF.